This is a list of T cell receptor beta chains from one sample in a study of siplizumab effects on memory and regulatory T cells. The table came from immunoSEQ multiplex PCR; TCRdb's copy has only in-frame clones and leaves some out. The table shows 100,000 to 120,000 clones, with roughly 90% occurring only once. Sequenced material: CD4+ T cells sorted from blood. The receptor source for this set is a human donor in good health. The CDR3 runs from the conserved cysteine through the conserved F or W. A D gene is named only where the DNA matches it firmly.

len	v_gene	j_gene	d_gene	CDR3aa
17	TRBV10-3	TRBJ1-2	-	CAIRYRDEKSTNYGYTF
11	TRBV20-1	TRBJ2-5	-	CSARDGETQYF
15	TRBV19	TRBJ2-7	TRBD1	CASSRPGTGVYEQYF
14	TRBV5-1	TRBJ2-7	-	CASSAAGTQYERYF
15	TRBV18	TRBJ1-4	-	CASSPAATTNEKLFF
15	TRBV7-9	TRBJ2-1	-	CASSLGGHSYNEQFF
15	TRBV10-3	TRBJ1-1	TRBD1	CAIRDRGLTGTEAFF
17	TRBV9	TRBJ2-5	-	CASSVAGSGRRQETQYF
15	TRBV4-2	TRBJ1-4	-	CASSNAGTTSEKLFF
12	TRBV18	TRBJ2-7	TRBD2	CASSDGAGEQYF
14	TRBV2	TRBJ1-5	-	CASSPRLQGQPQHF
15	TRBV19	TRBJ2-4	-	CASDRGASGLNIQYF
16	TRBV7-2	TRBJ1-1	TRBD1	CASSLLYRGRNTEAFF
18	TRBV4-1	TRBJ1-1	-	CASSQGGGWGRKDTEAFF
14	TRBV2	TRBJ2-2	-	CASSGRLGVGELFF
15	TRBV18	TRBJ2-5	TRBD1	CASSPNDRGPPTQYF
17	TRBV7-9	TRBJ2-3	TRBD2	CASSSQTSGSSTDTQYF
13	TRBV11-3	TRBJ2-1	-	CASSTGAPNEQFF
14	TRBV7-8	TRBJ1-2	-	CASSFAVVPYGYTF
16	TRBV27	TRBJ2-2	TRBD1	CASSRQGTLNTGELFF
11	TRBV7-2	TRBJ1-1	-	CASSNRGEAFF
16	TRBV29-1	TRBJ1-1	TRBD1	CSVEWLTGASNTEAFF
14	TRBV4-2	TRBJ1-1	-	CASSPVAADTEAFF
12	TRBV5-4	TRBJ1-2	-	CASSTTGYGYTF
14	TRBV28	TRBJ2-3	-	CASRASGRTDTQYF
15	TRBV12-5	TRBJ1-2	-	CASGFRQSSNYGYTF
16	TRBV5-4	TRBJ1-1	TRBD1	CASRPWTGGKNTEAFF
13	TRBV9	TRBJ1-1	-	CASSPVLGTEAFF
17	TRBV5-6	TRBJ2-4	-	CASSLIVRGLAKNIQYF
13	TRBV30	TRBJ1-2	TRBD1	CAWSMGQGGGYTF
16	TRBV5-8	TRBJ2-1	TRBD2	CASPLGGGGSYNEQFF
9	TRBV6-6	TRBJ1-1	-	CASRAEAFF
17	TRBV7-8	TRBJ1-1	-	CASSLRRSTGGNTEAFF
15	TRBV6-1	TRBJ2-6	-	CASSETGHGANVLTF
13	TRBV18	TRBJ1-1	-	CASSPPLQVEAFF
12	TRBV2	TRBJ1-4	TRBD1	CASRTGGEKLFF
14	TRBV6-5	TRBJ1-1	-	CASSSQPLNTEAFF
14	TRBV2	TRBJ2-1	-	CATRGAGTYNEQFF
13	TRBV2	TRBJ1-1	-	CASSRDRNTEAFF
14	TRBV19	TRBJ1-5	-	CASSIDRTDQPQHF
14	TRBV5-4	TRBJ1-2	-	CASSAVTGPYGYTF
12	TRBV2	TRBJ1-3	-	CASSSLGNTIYF
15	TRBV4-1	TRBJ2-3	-	CASSQALASTDTQYF
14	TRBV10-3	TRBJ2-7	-	CAISGQGGFYEQYF
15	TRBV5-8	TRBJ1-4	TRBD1	CASSVGQGQGEKLFF
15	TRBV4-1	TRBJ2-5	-	CASSQGAGAVETQYF
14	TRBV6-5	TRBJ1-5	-	CASSYGGPGQPQHF
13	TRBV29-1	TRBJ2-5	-	CSVDTVGRETQYF